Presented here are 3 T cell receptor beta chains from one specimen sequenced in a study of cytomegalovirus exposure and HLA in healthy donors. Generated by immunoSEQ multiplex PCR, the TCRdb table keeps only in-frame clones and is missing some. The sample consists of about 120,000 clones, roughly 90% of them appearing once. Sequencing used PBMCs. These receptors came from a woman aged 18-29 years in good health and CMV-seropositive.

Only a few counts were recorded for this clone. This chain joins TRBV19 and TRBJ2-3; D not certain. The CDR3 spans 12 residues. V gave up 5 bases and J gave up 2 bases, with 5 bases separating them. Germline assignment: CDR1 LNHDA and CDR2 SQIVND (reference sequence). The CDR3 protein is CASSSNTDTQYF. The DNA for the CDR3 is TGTGCCAGTAGTTCCAACACAGATACGCAGTATTTT.

The CDR3 sequence is CASSLAYEQYF. CDR3 bases: TGCGCCAGCAGCTTGGCTTACGAGCAGTACTTC. The gene calls are TRBV5-1 and TRBJ2-7; D is unresolved. This CDR3 spans 11 amino acids. Germline V lookup: CDR1 SGHRS, CDR2 YFSETQ. The V end lost 0 bases, the J end lost 4 bases, and 2 bases lay between the germline ends.

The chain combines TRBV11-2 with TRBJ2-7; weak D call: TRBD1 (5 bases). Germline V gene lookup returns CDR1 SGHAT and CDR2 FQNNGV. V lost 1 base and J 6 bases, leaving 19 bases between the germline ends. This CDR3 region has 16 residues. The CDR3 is CASSLGGHQGSSEQYF. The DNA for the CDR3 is TGTGCCAGCAGCTTAGGAGGACACCAGGGTAGCTCCGAGCAGTACTTC. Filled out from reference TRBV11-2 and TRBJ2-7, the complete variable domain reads EAGVAQSPRYKIIEKRQSVAFWCNPISGHATLYWYQQILGQGPKLLIQFQNNGVVDDSQLPKDRFSAERLKGVDSTLKIQPAKLEDSAVYLCASSLGGHQGSSEQYFGPGTRLTVT.